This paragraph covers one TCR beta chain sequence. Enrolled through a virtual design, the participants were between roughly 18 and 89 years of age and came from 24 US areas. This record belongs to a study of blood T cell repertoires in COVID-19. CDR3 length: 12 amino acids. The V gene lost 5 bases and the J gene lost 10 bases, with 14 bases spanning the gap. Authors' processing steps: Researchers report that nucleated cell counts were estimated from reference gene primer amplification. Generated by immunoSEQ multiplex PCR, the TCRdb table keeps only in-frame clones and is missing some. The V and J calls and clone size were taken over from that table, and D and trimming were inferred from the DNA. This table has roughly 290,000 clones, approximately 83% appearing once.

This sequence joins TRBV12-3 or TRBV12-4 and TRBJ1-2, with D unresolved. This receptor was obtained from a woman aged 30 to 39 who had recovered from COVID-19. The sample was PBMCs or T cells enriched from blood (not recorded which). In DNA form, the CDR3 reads TGTGCCAGCAGTATTGCAGGACTGGCCTACACCTTC. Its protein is CASSIAGLAYTF.